These 12 T cell receptor beta chains were all obtained from the same sample, sequenced in a study of graft-versus-host responses after intestinal transplantation. Libraries were prepared by immunoSEQ multiplex PCR; TCRdb keeps only in-frame clonotypes and omits some of them. The repertoire includes 9,000 to 13,000 clones, 76% of them detected once, and 9% to 10% sits in the top ten. Lymphocytes (intraepithelial and lamina propria) were released by processing the graft tissue. The material was ileum tissue, obtained 23 days after intestinal transplant. The receptors derive from a human patient who received an intestinal transplant, so some T cells may come from the graft donor.

The chain has TRBV27 and TRBJ2-7; a possible D gene is TRBD2 (7 bases). The CDR3 totals 14 residues. Looked up from germline, CDR1 is MNHEY and CDR2 is SMNVEV (reference sequence). Trimming left V 3 bases short and J 4 bases short, with 13 bases between. The CDR3 DNA reads TGTGCCAGCAGTTTTAGGGGGGGCAGATACGAGCAGTACTTC. This translates into CASSFRGGRYEQYF.

The V call is TRBV28, the J call TRBJ2-3; the D gene is possibly TRBD2 (5 bases). Germline V gene sequence: CDR1 MDHEN, CDR2 SYDVKM. Between the trimmed V and J ends, which lost 2 bases and 2 bases, there was a span of 11 bases. The CDR3 is 15 amino acids. The CDR3 loop reads CASSLVDFHTDTQYF. For the CDR3, the DNA is TGTGCCAGCAGTTTAGTGGACTTTCACACAGATACGCAGTATTTT.

The V gene is TRBV4-1, the J gene TRBJ2-1; no clear D gene. The CDR3 has 15 amino acids. The V and J ends lost 3 bases and 7 bases respectively, with 16 bases between them. CDR1 MGHRA and CDR2 YSYEKL come from the germline V gene. The CDR3, as DNA: TGCGCCAGCAGCCAGAGGCCGCCGGGTCGTAATGAGCAGTTCTTC. Its protein product is CASSQRPPGRNEQFF.

CDR3 sequence: CASSLGWWAQENEAFF. The CDR3 bases are TGTGCCAGCAGCTTAGGCTGGTGGGCCCAGGAGAATGAAGCTTTCTTT. The rearrangement links TRBV7-8 to TRBJ1-1; D is unresolved. Trimming shortened V by 1 base and J by 7 bases, and 19 bases separated the two germline ends. CDR1 and CDR2 from the germline V gene are SGHVS and FQNEAQ. This CDR3 has 16 amino acids.

This clone is a singleton in its sample. The V gene is TRBV9, the J gene TRBJ2-5, with TRBD1 as a possible D gene (6 bases). The germline gives CDR1 SGDLS, CDR2 YYNGEE. With 2 bases removed from V and 3 bases from J, the gap between germline ends came to 14 bases. The CDR3 totals 15 residues. DNA of the CDR3: TGTGCCAGCAGCGTTTATCCAGGGGTCGAAGAGACCCAGTACTTC. Its translation is CASSVYPGVEETQYF.

Remarks on this clone: An end of the junction does not agree with germline; a read error may underlie this. The chain carries TRBV11-1 and TRBJ2-1; D might be TRBD2 (6 bases). Germline loops: CDR1 SGHAT, CDR2 FQDESV (reference sequence). The CDR3 length is 13 residues. CDR3 loop: CASSLEMGTRRVF. The CDR3 region has the DNA TGTGCCAGCAGCTTAGAGATGGGGACTCGAAGGGTCTTC.

The J gene is TRBJ2-2, the V gene TRBV4-1, with D possibly TRBD1 on 5 matching bases. This CDR3 spans 16 amino acids. The V gene lost 0 bases and the J gene lost 5 bases, with 13 bases spanning the gap. Germline loops: CDR1 MGHRA, CDR2 YSYEKL. In DNA, the CDR3 is TGCGCCAGCAGCCAAGACCCAGGGTCGAGGACCGGGGAGCTGTTTTTT. Residues: CASSQDPGSRTGELFF.

The chain couples TRBV7-9 to TRBJ2-5, with D hard to call. CDR1 is SEHNR, CDR2 FQNEAQ, per germline (reference sequence). V lost 5 bases and J 5 bases, leaving 9 bases between the germline ends. The length of the CDR3 is 12 residues. The CDR3, as DNA: TGTGCCAGCAGCCCCGTTCTGGAGACCCAGTACTTC. Translating gives CASSPVLETQYF.

Remarks on this clone: In the same sample, other DNA sequences code for this CDR3. J is TRBJ2-3 and V is TRBV9; D assignment may be TRBD1 or TRBD2 (6 bases each). Germline CDR1 reads SGDLS; CDR2 reads YYNGEE. The V and J ends lost 0 bases and 0 bases respectively, with 8 bases between them. The CDR3 extends over 15 amino acids. CDR3 in amino acids: CASSVGGASTDTQYF. CDR3 bases: TGTGCCAGCAGCGTAGGGGGGGCTAGCACAGATACGCAGTATTTT.

This chain uses TRBV11-2 with TRBJ2-1, with D perhaps matching TRBD2 (6 bases). V was cut by 5 bases and J by 1 base, with 15 bases left in between. Germline V gene sequence: CDR1 SGHAT, CDR2 FQNNGV. The length of the CDR3 is 16 residues. In nucleotides, the CDR3 is TGTGCCAGCAGCCAAGGGGCGGGGCCATCCTACAATGAGCAGTTCTTC. Translated: CASSQGAGPSYNEQFF. The complete variable domain, with remaining parts taken from reference TRBV11-2 and TRBJ2-1, reads EAGVAQSPRYKIIEKRQSVAFWCNPISGHATLYWYQQILGQGPKLLIQFQNNGVVDDSQLPKDRFSAERLKGVDSTLKIQPAKLEDSAVYLCASSQGAGPSYNEQFFGPGTRLTVL.

The chain couples TRBV4-3 to TRBJ2-5; 12 bases map to TRBD2. The CDR3 runs to 19 residues. Germline CDR1 LGHNA, CDR2 YSLEER. Germline trimming cut 0 bases from V and 4 bases from J; bases unmatched to any gene: 12. CDR3 coding DNA: TGCGCCAGCAGCCAAGAACGATCTAGCGGGGGGGGTGAAGGAGAGACCCAGTACTTC. As protein: CASSQERSSGGGEGETQYF.

On this clone itself: A read error may explain this, as a much larger clone is one base away. Other DNA sequences from this sample encode an identical CDR3 as well. The CDR3 spells CATSRVRGFNEKLFF. The CDR3 DNA follows: TGTGCCACCAGCAGAGTAAGGGGTTTTAACGAAAAACTGTTTTTT. The chain is built from TRBV15 and TRBJ1-4; maybe TRBD1 (5 bases). Germline CDR1 reads LNHNV; CDR2 reads YYDKDF (reference sequence). Between the trimmed V and J ends, which lost 1 base and 8 bases, there was a span of 14 bases. The CDR3 length is 15 residues.